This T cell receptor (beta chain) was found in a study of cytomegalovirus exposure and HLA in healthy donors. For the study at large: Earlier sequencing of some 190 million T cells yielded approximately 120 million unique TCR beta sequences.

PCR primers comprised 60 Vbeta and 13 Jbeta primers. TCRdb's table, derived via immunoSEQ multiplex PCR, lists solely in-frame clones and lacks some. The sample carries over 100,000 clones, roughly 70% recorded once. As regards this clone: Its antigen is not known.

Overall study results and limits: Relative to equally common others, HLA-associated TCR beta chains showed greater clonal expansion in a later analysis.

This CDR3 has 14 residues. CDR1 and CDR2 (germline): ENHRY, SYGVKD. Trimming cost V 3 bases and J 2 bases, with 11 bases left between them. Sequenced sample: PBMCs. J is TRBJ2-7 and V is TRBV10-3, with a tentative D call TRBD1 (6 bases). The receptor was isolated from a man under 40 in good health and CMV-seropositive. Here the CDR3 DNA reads TGTGCCATCAGTGACCTAAAGGGGGCCTACGAGCAGTACTTC. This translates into CAISDLKGAYEQYF.